Sequencing of this TCR beta chain was carried out in a study of blood T cells in healthy people across ages. Combining a sample-barcoded 5' primer with a J-beta primer mix, a second PCR ran for roughly 7 to 11 cycles. Each CDR3 protein is one row after TCRdb ran MiXCR on the 5' RACE reads. The data hold more than 800,000 distinct CDR3 sequences, with about 30% observed a single time. Isolation recovered at least 6 million PBMCs from every sample. The sample was blood. This clonotype was obtained from a woman aged 80 or over in good health.

DNA for the CDR3: TGCAGTGCTAGTCGAGCGAACTCCTATAATTCACCCCTCCACTTT. It is translated as CSASRANSYNSPLHF. This sequence joins TRBV20-1 and TRBJ1-6; D is ambiguous. V gave up 3 bases and J gave up 0 bases, with 9 bases separating them. The CDR3 is 15 residues long. Germline V gives CDR1 DFQATT, CDR2 SNEGSKA (reference sequence).